These 23 T cell receptor beta chains were all obtained from the same sample, sequenced in a study of cytomegalovirus exposure and HLA in healthy donors. Method: immunoSEQ multiplex PCR; TCRdb's copy keeps in-frame clones and lacks some. The sample shows 130,000 to 150,000 clones, approximately 89% of them seen only once. Sequences were obtained from PBMCs. These receptors all stem from a man aged 18 to 35 in good health and CMV-seronegative.

The J gene is TRBJ2-1, the V gene TRBV10-3; the match to TRBD2 covers 8 bases. The CDR3 is 15 amino acids. Looked up from germline, CDR1 is ENHRY and CDR2 is SYGVKD. Trimming removed 0 bases from V and 6 bases from J; junction bases left unmatched: 4. DNA for the CDR3: TGTGCCATCAGTGAGTCTTTAGCGGGACTCAATGAGCAGTTCTTC. This translates into CAISESLAGLNEQFF.

The chain joins TRBV7-2 to TRBJ2-7; TRBD2 aligns across 8 bases. Trimming cost V 5 bases and J 4 bases; bases outside gene matches: 4. The CDR3 is made up of 13 amino acids. Germline V CDR1 and CDR2: SGHTA, FQGNSA. The CDR3, as DNA: TGTGCCAGCAGCATTACTAGCGGATACGAGCAGTACGTC. It yields the protein CASSITSGYEQYV.

The CDR3 bases are TGTGCCAGCAGTTACTCTCTAGCGGGAGATCTGGATGAGCAGTTCTTC. This encodes CASSYSLAGDLDEQFF. J is TRBJ2-1 and V is TRBV6-6, with 10 bases lining up with TRBD2. The CDR3 runs to 16 residues. Trimming removed 0 bases from V and 8 bases from J; junction bases left unmatched: 7. Germline CDR1 and CDR2: MNHNY and SVGAGI (reference sequence).

V and J are TRBV5-1 and TRBJ1-2; TRBD1 is a possible D gene (6 bases). The CDR3 loop spans 13 amino acids. V lost 2 bases and J 8 bases, leaving 13 bases between the germline ends. CDR1 is SGHRS and CDR2 is YFSETQ in the germline V gene. This CDR3 reads CASSFNRDGGYTF. In nucleotides, the CDR3 is TGCGCCAGCAGCTTTAACAGGGATGGAGGCTACACCTTC.

This clone was observed a single time. The chain has TRBV30 and TRBJ1-2; D possibly corresponds to TRBD1 (5 bases). Germline loops: CDR1 GTSNPN, CDR2 SVGIG (reference sequence). This CDR3 region has 15 residues. V dropped 4 bases and J dropped 0 bases, with 15 bases sitting between them. DNA for the CDR3: TGTGCCTGGATCCGCGTGGGGCTGTCTAACTATGGCTACACCTTC. Its translation is CAWIRVGLSNYGYTF.

Regarding this clone: The same CDR3 also results from other DNA sequences found in this sample. The rearrangement uses TRBV5-1 and TRBJ1-1; weak D call: TRBD1 (6 bases). V was pared by 0 bases and J by 0 bases, with 6 bases between. The CDR3 runs to 14 residues. Germline-derived CDR1 and CDR2 are SGHRS and YFSETQ. The CDR3: CASSLGTVNTEAFF. The CDR3 DNA reads TGCGCCAGCAGCTTGGGGACAGTGAACACTGAAGCTTTCTTT. Variable domain in full (rest from reference TRBV5-1 and TRBJ1-1): KAGVTQTPRYLIKTRGQQVTLSCSPISGHRSVSWYQQTPGQGLQFLFEYFSETQRNKGNFPGRFSGRQFSNSRSEMNVSTLELGDSALYLCASSLGTVNTEAFFGQGTRLTVV.

The CDR3 DNA sequence: TGTGCCAGCAGCCCAACAGGGGGAAGCAATCAGCCCCAGCATTTT. Its translation is CASSPTGGSNQPQHF. The chain is built from TRBV7-8 and TRBJ1-5; 8 nucleotides match TRBD1. The length of the CDR3 is 15 residues. Trimming at V came to 5 bases and at J to 1 base, leaving 4 bases not matched to a gene. In germline, CDR1 is SGHVS, CDR2 FQNEAQ.

This chain connects TRBV6-1 to TRBJ1-2; unclear D gene. CDR1 and CDR2 (germline): MNHNS, SASEGT. Trimming shortened V by 0 bases and J by 4 bases, and 9 bases separated the two germline ends. The CDR3 has 14 amino acids. CDR3 sequence: CASSEAVSRYGYTF. CDR3 in DNA: TGTGCCAGCAGTGAAGCTGTCAGTCGCTATGGCTACACCTTC.

The chain employs TRBV27 and TRBJ2-1; 8 nucleotides agree with TRBD1. J gave up 4 bases and V 4 bases, and 15 bases lay outside the gene matches. This CDR3 has 18 residues. CDR1 is MNHEY, CDR2 SMNVEV, per germline (reference sequence). The CDR3 DNA sequence: TGTGCCAGCAGTTATAACCGGGCCGGGACAGGAGGTTACAATGAGCAGTTCTTC. As protein: CASSYNRAGTGGYNEQFF.

The chain couples TRBV27 to TRBJ2-7, with 9 bases lining up with TRBD1. CDR3 size: 14 residues. Germline V gene lookup returns CDR1 MNHEY and CDR2 SMNVEV (reference sequence). Trimming took 6 bases from V and 6 from J; bases not matched to a gene: 9. The CDR3 is CASRAGQGWSEQYF. DNA of the CDR3: TGTGCCAGCAGAGCGGGACAGGGTTGGTCCGAGCAGTACTTC.

The chain recombines TRBV7-6 with TRBJ1-1; D is perhaps TRBD1 (6 bases). The ends were cut back, 1 base at V and 0 bases at J, with 6 bases in the middle. The CDR3 is 14 residues long. From germline, CDR1 is SGHVS and CDR2 FNYEAQ. The CDR3 loop reads CASSLGGLNTEAFF. Here the CDR3 DNA reads TGTGCCAGCAGCTTAGGGGGGCTGAACACTGAAGCTTTCTTT.

This chain links TRBV9 with TRBJ2-6; TRBD1 matches 9 bases. The CDR3 has 18 amino acids. V was clipped by 3 bases and J by 4 bases; unmatched bases: 11. The germline gives CDR1 SGDLS, CDR2 YYNGEE. The CDR3 coding sequence is TGTGCCAGCAGCGCCTGGGGGACAGGGTCTTCGGGGGCCAACGTCCTGACTTTC. This codes for CASSAWGTGSSGANVLTF.

J is TRBJ2-2 and V is TRBV4-1; weak D call: TRBD1 (5 bases). The CDR3 contains 14 residues. V was pared by 1 base and J by 3 bases, with 6 bases between. Germline-derived CDR1 and CDR2 are MGHRA and YSYEKL. The DNA of the CDR3 is TGCGCCAGCAGCCAAGTCAGGGACACCGGGGAGCTGTTTTTT. As protein: CASSQVRDTGELFF.

The V gene is TRBV13, the J gene TRBJ2-3; 13 nucleotides agree with TRBD2. The germline gives CDR1 PRHDT, CDR2 FYEKMQ (reference sequence). With V trimmed by 5 bases and J by 2 bases, 10 bases remained unmatched. The CDR3 has 18 amino acids. DNA for the CDR3: TGTGCCAGCAGCGGGACGGGGACTAGCGGGAAGATCACAGATACGCAGTATTTT. Its translation is CASSGTGTSGKITDTQYF.

The chain is built from TRBV9 and TRBJ1-2; a possible D gene is TRBD1 (5 bases). The CDR3 is made up of 14 amino acids. Germline-derived CDR1 and CDR2 are SGDLS and YYNGEE. Trimming shortened V by 5 bases and J by 3 bases, and 14 bases separated the two germline ends. In nucleotides, the CDR3 is TGTGCCAGCAGTACATGGGGGGAGGACTATGGCTACACCTTC. Translated: CASSTWGEDYGYTF.

The chain couples TRBV7-2 to TRBJ2-3, with D perhaps TRBD1 (6 bases). CDR1 and CDR2 (germline): SGHTA, FQGNSA. V was clipped by 11 bases and J by 2 bases, with 17 bases between them. The CDR3 has 14 amino acids. CDR3 residues: CASVQGRFTDTQYF. CDR3 bases: TGTGCCTCGGTACAGGGCCGTTTCACAGATACGCAGTATTTT.

The chain couples TRBV5-1 to TRBJ2-1; D not certain. CDR1 and CDR2 from the germline V gene are SGHRS and YFSETQ. The CDR3 runs to 16 residues. V was shortened by 4 bases and J by 1 base, with 15 bases between the two germline ends. The CDR3 nucleotides read TGCGCCAGCAGCAACTCCGAATTAGTTTCCTACAATGAGCAGTTCTTC. It translates to CASSNSELVSYNEQFF. Full variable domain (rest looked up from reference TRBV5-1 and TRBJ2-1): KAGVTQTPRYLIKTRGQQVTLSCSPISGHRSVSWYQQTPGQGLQFLFEYFSETQRNKGNFPGRFSGRQFSNSRSEMNVSTLELGDSALYLCASSNSELVSYNEQFFGPGTRLTVL.

V gene TRBV5-6 combines with J gene TRBJ2-7; no clear D gene. V lost 4 bases and J lost 4, with 6 bases in between. The germline V gene has CDR1 SGHDT and CDR2 YYEEEE. The CDR3 runs to 11 residues. CDR3 protein: CASSRTYEQYF. CDR3 sequence (DNA): TGTGCCAGCAGCCGTACTTACGAGCAGTACTTC. Combining the CDR3 with reference TRBV5-6 and TRBJ2-7 gives the whole variable domain DAGVTQSPTHLIKTRGQQVTLRCSPKSGHDTVSWYQQALGQGPQFIFQYYEEEERQRGNFPDRFSGHQFPNYSSELNVNALLLGDSALYLCASSRTYEQYFGPGTRLTVT.

The V gene is TRBV30, the J gene TRBJ2-4; TRBD2 matches 7 bases. Germline lookup yields CDR1 GTSNPN and CDR2 SVGIG (reference sequence). Germline trimming cut 2 bases from V and 1 base from J; bases unmatched to any gene: 11. This CDR3 region has 17 residues. The CDR3 region is CAWSRKFRSGAKNIQYF. The CDR3 DNA reads TGTGCCTGGAGTCGTAAGTTTCGTAGCGGGGCCAAAAACATTCAGTACTTC.

The rearrangement joins TRBV5-4 to TRBJ2-7, with 7 nucleotides matching TRBD1. The V gene end was trimmed by 3 bases and the J gene end by 1 base; junction bases not matched to a gene: 7. CDR1 and CDR2 (germline): SGHNT, YYREEE (reference sequence). This CDR3 is built from 15 residues. The CDR3 DNA reads as TGTGCCAGCAGCTACGGCCGGGACAGTTCCTACGAGCAGTACTTC. Translating gives CASSYGRDSSYEQYF.

The chain employs TRBV5-1 and TRBJ2-3, with 15 bases aligning to TRBD2. With 4 bases clipped from V and 0 bases from J, the junction kept 6 bases outside the gene matches. The CDR3 runs 18 residues. Germline V gives CDR1 SGHRS, CDR2 YFSETQ. The CDR3: CASSGGLAGGPSTDTQYF. The DNA of the CDR3 is TGCGCCAGCAGCGGGGGACTAGCGGGGGGACCCAGCACAGATACGCAGTATTTT.

The chain combines TRBV6-6 with TRBJ2-1, with 7 bases fitting TRBD2. This CDR3 comprises 14 residues. Germline-derived CDR1 and CDR2 are MNHNY and SVGAGI (reference sequence). V was clipped by 7 bases and J by 2 bases; unmatched bases: 5. CDR3 sequence: CASNSRGTYNEQFF. CDR3 sequence (DNA): TGTGCCAGCAACTCGCGGGGGACCTACAATGAGCAGTTCTTC.

The chain recombines TRBV5-1 with TRBJ2-1; 9 bases align to TRBD2. Germline CDR1 SGHRS, CDR2 YFSETQ. Trimming removed 0 bases from V and 2 bases from J; junction bases left unmatched: 3. The CDR3 spans 16 residues. The CDR3 coding sequence is TGCGCCAGCAGCTTGGAGGCTAGCGGGACCTACAATGAGCAGTTCTTC. Residues: CASSLEASGTYNEQFF.